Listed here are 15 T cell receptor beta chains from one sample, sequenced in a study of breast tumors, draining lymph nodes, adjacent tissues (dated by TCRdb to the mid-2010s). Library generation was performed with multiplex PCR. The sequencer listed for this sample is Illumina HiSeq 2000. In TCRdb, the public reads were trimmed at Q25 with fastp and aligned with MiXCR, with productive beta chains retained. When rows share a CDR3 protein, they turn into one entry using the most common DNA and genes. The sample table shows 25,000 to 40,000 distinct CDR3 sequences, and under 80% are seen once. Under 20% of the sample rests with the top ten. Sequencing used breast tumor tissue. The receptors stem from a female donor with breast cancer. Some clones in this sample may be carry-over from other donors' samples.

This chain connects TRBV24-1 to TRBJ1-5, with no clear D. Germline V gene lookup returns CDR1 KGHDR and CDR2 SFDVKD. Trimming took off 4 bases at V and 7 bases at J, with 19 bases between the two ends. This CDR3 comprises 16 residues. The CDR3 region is CATSDPVRPGGQPQHF. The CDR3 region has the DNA TGTGCCACCAGTGACCCAGTTCGTCCGGGCGGGCAGCCCCAGCATTTT.

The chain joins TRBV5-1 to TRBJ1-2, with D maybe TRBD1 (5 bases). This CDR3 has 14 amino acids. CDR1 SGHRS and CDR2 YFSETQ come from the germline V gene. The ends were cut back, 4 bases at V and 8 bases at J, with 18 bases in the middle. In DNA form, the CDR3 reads TGCGCCAGCAGCGCTGGGAAGGTTAGGGGAGGCTACACCTTC. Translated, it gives CASSAGKVRGGYTF. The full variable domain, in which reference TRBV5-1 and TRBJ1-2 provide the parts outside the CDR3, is KAGVTQTPRYLIKTRGQQVTLSCSPISGHRSVSWYQQTPGQGLQFLFEYFSETQRNKGNFPGRFSGRQFSNSRSEMNVSTLELGDSALYLCASSAGKVRGGYTFGSGTRLTVV.

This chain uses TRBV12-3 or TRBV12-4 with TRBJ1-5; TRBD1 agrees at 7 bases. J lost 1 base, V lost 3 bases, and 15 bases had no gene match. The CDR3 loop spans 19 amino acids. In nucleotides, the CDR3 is TGTGCCAGCAGTTTCCCCCCCCGAGACAGGGCTACGAGCAATCAGCCCCAGCATTTT. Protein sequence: CASSFPPRDRATSNQPQHF.

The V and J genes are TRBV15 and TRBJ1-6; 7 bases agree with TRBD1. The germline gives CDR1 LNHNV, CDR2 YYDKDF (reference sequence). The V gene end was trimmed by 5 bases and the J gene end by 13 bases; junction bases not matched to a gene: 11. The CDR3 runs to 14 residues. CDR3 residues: CATSFRTGHYPLHF. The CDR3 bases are TGTGCCACCAGCTTTAGGACAGGCCACTATCCCCTCCACTTT.

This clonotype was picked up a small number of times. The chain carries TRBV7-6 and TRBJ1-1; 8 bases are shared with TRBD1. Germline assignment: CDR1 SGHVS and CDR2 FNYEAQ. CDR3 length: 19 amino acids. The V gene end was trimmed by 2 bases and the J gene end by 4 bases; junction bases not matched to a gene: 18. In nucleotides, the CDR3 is TGTGCCAGCAGCTTAAGTTCGGGTCAGGGGGCTATTGGGACCACTGAAGCTTTCTTT. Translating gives CASSLSSGQGAIGTTEAFF.

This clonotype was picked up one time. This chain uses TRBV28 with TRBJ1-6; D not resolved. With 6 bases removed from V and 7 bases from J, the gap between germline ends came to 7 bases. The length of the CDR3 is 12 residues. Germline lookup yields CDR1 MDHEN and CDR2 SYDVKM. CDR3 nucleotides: TGTGCCAGCAGGGAGGGAAATTCACCCCTCCACTTT. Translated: CASREGNSPLHF.

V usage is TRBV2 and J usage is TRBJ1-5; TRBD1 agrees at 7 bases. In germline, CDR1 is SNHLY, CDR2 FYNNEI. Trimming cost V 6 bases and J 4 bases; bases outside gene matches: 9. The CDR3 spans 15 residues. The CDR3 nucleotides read TGTGCCAGCAGAGGGGGCAGGAGGCGAAATCAGCCCCAGCATTTT. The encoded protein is CASRGGRRRNQPQHF. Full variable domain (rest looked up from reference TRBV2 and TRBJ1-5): EPEVTQTPSHQVTQMGQEVILRCVPISNHLYFYWYRQILGQKVEFLVSFYNNEISEKSEIFDDQFSVERPDGSNFTLKIRSTKLEDSAMYFCASRGGRRRNQPQHFGDGTRLSIL.

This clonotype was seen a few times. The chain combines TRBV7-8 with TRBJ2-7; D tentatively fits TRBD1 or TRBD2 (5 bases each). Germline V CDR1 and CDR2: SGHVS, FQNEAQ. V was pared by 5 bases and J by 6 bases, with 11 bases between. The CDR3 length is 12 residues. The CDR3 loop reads CASSVRGAEQYV. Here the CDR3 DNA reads TGTGCCAGCAGCGTTAGGGGAGCCGAGCAGTACGTC.

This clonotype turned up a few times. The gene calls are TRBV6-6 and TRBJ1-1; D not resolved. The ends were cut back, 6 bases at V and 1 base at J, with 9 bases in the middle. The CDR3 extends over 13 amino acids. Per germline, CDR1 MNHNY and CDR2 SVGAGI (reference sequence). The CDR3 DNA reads TGTGCCAGCAGCGAAACTTGGAACACTGAAGCTTTCTTT. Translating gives CASSETWNTEAFF.

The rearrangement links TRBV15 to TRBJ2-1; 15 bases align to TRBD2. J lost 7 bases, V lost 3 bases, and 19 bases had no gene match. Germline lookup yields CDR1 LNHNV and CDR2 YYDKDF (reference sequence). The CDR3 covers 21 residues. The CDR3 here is CATSSPRVSWRTSGGVNEQFF. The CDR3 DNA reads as TGTGCCACCAGCAGCCCTAGGGTATCGTGGAGGACTAGCGGGGGGGTTAATGAGCAGTTCTTC.

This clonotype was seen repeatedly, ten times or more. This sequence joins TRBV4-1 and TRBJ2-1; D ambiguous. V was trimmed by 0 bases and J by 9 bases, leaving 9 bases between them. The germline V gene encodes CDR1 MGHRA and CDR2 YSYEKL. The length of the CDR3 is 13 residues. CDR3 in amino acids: CASSQDWGIEQFF. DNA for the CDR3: TGCGCCAGCAGCCAAGATTGGGGTATTGAGCAGTTCTTC.

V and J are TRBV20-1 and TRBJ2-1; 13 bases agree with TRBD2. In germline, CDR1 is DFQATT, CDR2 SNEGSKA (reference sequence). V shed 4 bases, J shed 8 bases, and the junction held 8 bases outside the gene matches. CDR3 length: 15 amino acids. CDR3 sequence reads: CSAMWTSGSRYEQFF. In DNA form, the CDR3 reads TGCAGTGCTATGTGGACTAGCGGGAGTCGATATGAGCAGTTCTTC.

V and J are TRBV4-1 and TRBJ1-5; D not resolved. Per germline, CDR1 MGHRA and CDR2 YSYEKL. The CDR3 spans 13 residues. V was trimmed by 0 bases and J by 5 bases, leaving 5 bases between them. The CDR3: CASSQDLYQPQHF. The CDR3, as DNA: TGCGCCAGCAGCCAAGATCTCTATCAGCCCCAGCATTTT.

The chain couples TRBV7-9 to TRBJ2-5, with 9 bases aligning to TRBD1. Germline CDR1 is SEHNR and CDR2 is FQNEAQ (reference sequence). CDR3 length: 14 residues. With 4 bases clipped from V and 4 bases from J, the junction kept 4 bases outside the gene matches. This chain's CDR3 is CASSSTGGIETQYF. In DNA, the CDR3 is TGTGCCAGCAGCTCTACAGGGGGCATAGAGACCCAGTACTTC.

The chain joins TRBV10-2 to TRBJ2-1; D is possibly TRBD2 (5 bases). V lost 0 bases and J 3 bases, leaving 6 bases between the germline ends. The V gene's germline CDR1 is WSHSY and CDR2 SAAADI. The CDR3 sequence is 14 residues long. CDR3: CASSESGGYNEQFF. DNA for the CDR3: TGCGCCAGCAGTGAGTCAGGAGGCTACAATGAGCAGTTCTTC.